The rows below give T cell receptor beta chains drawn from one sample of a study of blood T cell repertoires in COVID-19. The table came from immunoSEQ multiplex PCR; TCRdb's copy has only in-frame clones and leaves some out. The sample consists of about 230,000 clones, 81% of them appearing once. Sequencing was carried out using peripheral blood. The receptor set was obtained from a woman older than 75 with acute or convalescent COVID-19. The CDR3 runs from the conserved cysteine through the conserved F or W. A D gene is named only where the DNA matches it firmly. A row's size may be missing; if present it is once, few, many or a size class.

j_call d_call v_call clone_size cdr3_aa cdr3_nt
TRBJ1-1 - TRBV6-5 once CASNPHQVNTEAFF TGTGCCAGCAACCCCCACCAGGTGAACACTGAAGCTTTCTTT
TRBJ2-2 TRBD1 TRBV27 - CASSLYRGTGELFF TGTGCCAGCAGTTTATACAGGGGTACCGGGGAGCTGTTTTTT
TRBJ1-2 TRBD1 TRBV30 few CAWSDRVLVDYGYTF TGTGCCTGGAGCGACAGGGTGCTCGTGGACTATGGCTACACCTTC
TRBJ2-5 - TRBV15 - CATSRVMGGQETQYF TGTGCCACCAGCAGAGTGATGGGGGGCCAAGAGACCCAGTACTTC
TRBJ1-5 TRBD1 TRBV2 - CASRITSGQGDSNQPQHF TGTGCCAGCAGAATTACATCGGGACAGGGTGATAGCAATCAGCCCCAGCATTTT
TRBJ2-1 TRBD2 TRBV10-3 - CAISEGGGLNEQFF TGTGCCATCAGTGAGGGCGGGGGTCTTAATGAGCAGTTCTTC
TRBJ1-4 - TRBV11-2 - CASSFGLREKLFF TGTGCCAGCAGCTTTGGACTGCGCGAAAAACTGTTTTTT
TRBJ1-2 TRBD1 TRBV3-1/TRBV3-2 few CASSQGQGGRYTF TGTGCCAGCAGCCAAGGGCAGGGGGGAAGATACACCTTC
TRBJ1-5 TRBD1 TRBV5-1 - CASRPTGESNQPQHF TGCGCCAGCAGGCCGACAGGGGAGAGCAATCAGCCCCAGCATTTT
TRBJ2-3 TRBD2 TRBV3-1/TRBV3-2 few CASSRLAGDTQYF TGTGCCAGCAGCCGACTAGCGGGGGATACGCAGTATTTT
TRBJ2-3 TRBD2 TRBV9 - CASSLTAAGGSDTQYF TGTGCCAGCAGCTTAACCGCGGCGGGAGGGTCAGATACGCAGTATTTT
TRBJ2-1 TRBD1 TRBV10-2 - CASSESLTGGYNEQFF TGCGCCAGCAGTGAAAGTTTGACAGGGGGTTACAATGAGCAGTTCTTC
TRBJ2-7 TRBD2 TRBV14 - CASSQVAGGLSEQYF TGTGCCAGCAGCCAAGTAGCGGGAGGCCTTAGTGAGCAGTACTTC
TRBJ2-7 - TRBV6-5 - CATLSTDRGYEQYF TGTGCCACCCTGAGTACGGACAGAGGCTACGAGCAGTACTTC
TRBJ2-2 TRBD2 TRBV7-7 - CASSFSTSGGTGELFF TGTGCCAGCAGCTTCTCGACTAGCGGGGGCACCGGGGAGCTGTTTTTT
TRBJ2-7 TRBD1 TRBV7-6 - CASSRGQTLTYEQYF TGTGCCAGCAGCCGGGGACAGACCTTAACCTACGAGCAGTACTTC
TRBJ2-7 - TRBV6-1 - CASSVSRGTTTYEQYF TGTGCCAGCAGTGTTTCCCGCGGCACAACAACCTACGAGCAGTACTTC
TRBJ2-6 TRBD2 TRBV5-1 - CASSLTSGLYSGANVLTF TGCGCCAGCAGCTTGACTAGCGGGTTATACTCTGGGGCCAACGTCCTGACTTTC
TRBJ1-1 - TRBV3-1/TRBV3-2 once CASSQVLFMNTEAFF TGTGCCAGCAGCCAAGTCCTCTTTATGAACACTGAAGCTTTCTTT
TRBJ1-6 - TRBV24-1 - CATTRARLLYSPLHF TGTGCCACCACCCGAGCCAGACTTCTGTATTCACCCCTCCACTTT
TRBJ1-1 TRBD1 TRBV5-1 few CASSLPGQGGEAFF TGCGCCAGCAGCTTGCCGGGACAGGGGGGTGAAGCTTTCTTT
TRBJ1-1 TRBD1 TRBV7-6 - CASSRRQGTNANTEAFF TGTGCCAGCAGCCGAAGACAGGGTACAAATGCGAACACTGAAGCTTTCTTT
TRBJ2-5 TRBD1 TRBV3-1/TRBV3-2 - CASSQVTGGEETQYF TGTGCCAGCAGCCAAGTGACAGGGGGCGAAGAGACCCAGTACTTC
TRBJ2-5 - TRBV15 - CATSRETAGMQETQYF TGTGCCACCAGCAGAGAAACGGCGGGGATGCAAGAGACCCAGTACTTC
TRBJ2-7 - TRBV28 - CASSLWGVYEQYF TGTGCCAGCAGTTTATGGGGAGTCTACGAGCAGTACTTC
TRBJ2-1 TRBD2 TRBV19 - CASSRLAGAAPSYNEQFF TGTGCCAGTAGTAGGCTAGCGGGGGCCGCGCCTAGCTACAATGAGCAGTTCTTC
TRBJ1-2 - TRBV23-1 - CASRLRFNGYTF TGCGCCAGCAGGCTCAGGTTTAATGGCTACACCTTC
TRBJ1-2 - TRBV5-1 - CASSPDGGGGYTF TGCGCCAGCAGCCCTGACGGGGGTGGTGGCTACACCTTC
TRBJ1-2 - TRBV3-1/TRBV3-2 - CASSQDPVANYGYTF TGTGCCAGCAGCCAAGATCCAGTCGCTAACTATGGCTACACCTTC
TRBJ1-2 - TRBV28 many CASSPRDYGYTF TGTGCCAGCAGCCCCCGGGACTATGGCTACACCTTC
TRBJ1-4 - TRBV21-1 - CASSCGTGHEKLFF TGTGCCAGCAGCTGTGGGACAGGTCATGAAAAACTGTTTTTT
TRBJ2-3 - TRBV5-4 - CASSLVSSDTQYF TGTGCCAGCAGCTTGGTTAGCTCAGATACGCAGTATTTT
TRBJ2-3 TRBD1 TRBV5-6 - CASRPDRGPDTQYF TGTGCCAGCAGACCGGACAGGGGCCCGGATACGCAGTATTTT
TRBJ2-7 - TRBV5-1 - CASSLLGTYEQYF TGCGCCAGCAGCTTGCTGGGCACCTACGAGCAGTACTTC
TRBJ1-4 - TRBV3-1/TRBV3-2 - CASSQGGNVRLPEKLFF TGTGCCAGCAGCCAAGGAGGAAACGTTCGCCTACCCGAAAAACTGTTTTTT
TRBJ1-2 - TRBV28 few CASSLPFRGYTF TGTGCCAGCAGTTTACCCTTCAGGGGCTACACCTTC
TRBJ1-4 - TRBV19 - CASTSRAAVGPVDEKLFF TGTGCCAGTACCTCCAGGGCTGCGGTGGGGCCGGTTGACGAAAAACTGTTTTTT
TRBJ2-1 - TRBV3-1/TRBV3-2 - CASSQDEVAARTVQFF TGTGCCAGCAGCCAAGATGAGGTAGCGGCCCGAACTGTGCAGTTCTTC
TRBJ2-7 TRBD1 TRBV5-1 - CASSFTSGTGGQEQYF TGCGCCAGCAGCTTTACCTCCGGGACAGGGGGCCAAGAGCAGTACTTC
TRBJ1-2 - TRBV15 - CATNPTGGIYGYTF TGTGCCACCAATCCAACGGGAGGAATCTATGGCTACACCTTC
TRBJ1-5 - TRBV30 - CAWSVGGGDQPQHF TGTGCCTGGAGTGTCGGTGGAGGAGATCAGCCCCAGCATTTT
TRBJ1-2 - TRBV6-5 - CASSTFTGNYYGYTF TGTGCCAGCAGTACCTTTACAGGGAATTACTATGGCTACACCTTC
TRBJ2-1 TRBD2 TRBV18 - CASSLAGGRDEQFF TGTGCCAGCTCCTTAGCGGGGGGCCGGGATGAGCAGTTCTTC
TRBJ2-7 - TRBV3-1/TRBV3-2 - CASSGAGSLLSYEQYF TGTGCCAGCAGCGGGGCGGGGAGTCTCCTTTCCTACGAGCAGTACTTC
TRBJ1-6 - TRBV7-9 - CASSLAYGDNSPLHF TGTGCCAGCAGCTTAGCATACGGGGATAATTCACCCCTCCACTTT
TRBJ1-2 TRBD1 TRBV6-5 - CASSYHNTGQGGGYTF TGTGCCAGCAGTTACCATAATACGGGACAGGGAGGAGGCTACACCTTC
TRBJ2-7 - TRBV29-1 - CSVNRGGHEQYF TGCAGCGTTAACAGGGGGGGCCACGAGCAGTACTTC
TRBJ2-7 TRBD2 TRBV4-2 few CASSQEGTSGYEQYF TGTGCCAGCAGCCAAGAAGGGACTAGCGGCTACGAGCAGTACTTC